The 17 T cell receptor beta chains below come from one sample, sequenced in a study of metastatic and nonmetastatic thyroid tumors (TCRdb year 2020). None of the patients had been given any treatment before thyroid surgery. The library came from PCR. This sample was sequenced with an Illumina HiSeq 4000. The public reads were reprocessed in TCRdb via fastp at Q25 and MiXCR, keeping in-frame beta chains. The table for this sample lists fewer than 40,000 clones; approximately 34% of them were counted only once. The ten largest account for 22% of the sample. The sample consisted of tumor tissue. These receptors all stem from a female donor with papillary thyroid cancer or a benign thyroid nodule (not recorded which). Some clones in this sample may be carry-over from other donors' samples.

This clone was seen only a few times. This chain connects TRBV6-2 or TRBV6-3 to TRBJ2-5, with TRBD1 identical over 11 bases. The V segment lost 0 bases and the J segment 4 bases; nucleotides outside the gene matches: 1. This CDR3 spans 15 amino acids. Per germline, CDR1 MNHEY and CDR2 SVGEGT. The CDR3 nucleotides read TGTGCCAGCAGTTACTCCGGGACAGGGGGAGAGACCCAGTACTTC. It encodes CASSYSGTGGETQYF.

This clone is categorized as medium-sized. The V and J genes are TRBV10-3 and TRBJ1-2; TRBD1 matches 7 bases. V lost 7 bases to trimming and J lost 4 bases; unmatched junction nucleotides: 9. Per germline, CDR1 ENHRY and CDR2 SYGVKD. This CDR3 has 14 amino acids. CDR3 in amino acids: CAINWPGQPYGYTF. DNA for the CDR3: TGTGCCATCAACTGGCCGGGACAGCCCTATGGCTACACCTTC.

V usage is TRBV28 and J usage is TRBJ2-7; 7 nucleotides agree with TRBD2. V gave up 10 bases and J gave up 6 bases; unmatched junction bases: 21. This CDR3 region has 16 residues. CDR1 and CDR2 (germline): MDHEN, SYDVKM. CDR3 in amino acids: CATTSGSGATRGEQYF. CDR3 DNA sequence: TGTGCCACAACCAGTGGAAGCGGGGCAACGAGGGGCGAGCAGTACTTC.

The J gene is TRBJ1-6, the V gene TRBV6-4; TRBD1 might be the D (5 bases). This CDR3 contains 17 residues. Trimming removed 6 bases at V and 8 bases at J, with 23 bases between. Germline V gives CDR1 MRHNA, CDR2 SNTAGT. The CDR3 loop is CASRPLLGGRGDSPLHF. The CDR3 DNA is TGTGCCAGCAGACCTCTGTTGGGGGGAAGAGGAGATTCACCCCTCCACTTT.

The chain carries TRBV6-1 and TRBJ2-1, with 9 bases lining up with TRBD2. In germline, CDR1 is MNHNS, CDR2 SASEGT. J lost 4 bases, V lost 6 bases, and 7 bases had no gene match. CDR3 length: 15 residues. This chain's CDR3 is CASRRSGSKYNEQFF. In DNA, the CDR3 is TGTGCCAGCAGGCGTAGCGGGAGTAAGTACAATGAGCAGTTCTTC.

The chain joins TRBV5-1 to TRBJ2-2; 8 bases fit TRBD2. The length of the CDR3 is 16 residues. V lost 4 bases to trimming and J lost 5 bases; unmatched junction nucleotides: 10. The germline V gene encodes CDR1 SGHRS and CDR2 YFSETQ. The CDR3 reads CASSTGGSGITGELFF. Here the CDR3 DNA reads TGCGCCAGCAGCACCGGTGGTAGCGGGATAACCGGGGAGCTGTTTTTT.

This chain links TRBV3-1 with TRBJ2-3; 9 bases agree with TRBD2. V was clipped by 4 bases and J by 2 bases; unmatched bases: 13. Looked up from germline, CDR1 is LGHDT and CDR2 is YNNKEL (reference sequence). There are 18 residues in the CDR3. CDR3 loop: CASSPTRIAGAYTDTQYF. For the CDR3, the DNA is TGTGCCAGCAGCCCGACGAGGATAGCGGGGGCCTACACAGATACGCAGTATTTT.

As concerns this clone: A read error is possible here, since a much larger clone lies one base away. The same CDR3 can be traced to other DNA sequences in this sample. The chain joins TRBV10-2 to TRBJ1-5, with D unclear. Germline CDR1 WSHSY, CDR2 SAAADI. CDR3 size: 13 residues. CDR3 protein: CASSALGGQPQHF. CDR3 nucleotide sequence: TGCGCCAGTAGTGCACTCGGAGGGCAGCCCCAGCATTTT.

The chain carries TRBV3-1 and TRBJ1-2; D is unclear. Germline CDR1 is LGHDT and CDR2 is YNNKEL (reference sequence). V lost 5 bases, J lost 2 bases, and 15 bases lay in between. This CDR3 is 15 amino acids long. CDR3: CASSAPDGPNYGYTF. Here the CDR3 DNA reads TGTGCCAGCAGCGCGCCGGATGGACCGAACTATGGCTACACCTTC.

The chain is built from TRBV3-1 and TRBJ2-3, with 9 bases matching TRBD2. CDR3 length: 15 amino acids. With 3 bases clipped from V and 4 bases from J, the junction kept 5 bases outside the gene matches. Germline V CDR1 and CDR2: LGHDT, YNNKEL (reference sequence). DNA of the CDR3: TGTGCCAGCAGCCAGCGGGAGGGGGCCTCAGATACGCAGTATTTT. It specifies CASSQREGASDTQYF.

The sample holds a few counts of this clone. The chain has TRBV12-3 or TRBV12-4 and TRBJ1-1, with D uncertain. Between the trimmed V and J ends, which lost 7 bases and 3 bases, there was a span of 15 bases. The CDR3 length is 14 residues. The DNA for the CDR3 is TGTGCCAGCAACCCATCGGGGTTTTACACTGAAGCTTTCTTT. Amino acids: CASNPSGFYTEAFF.

This clone rates as large. This specimen includes other DNA sequences encoding the same CDR3. The CDR3 nucleotides are TGTGCCGCCTCAGGTGGGATCGAGCAGTACTTC. Its protein is CAASGGIEQYF. The V gene is TRBV10-3, the J gene TRBJ2-7; D is undetermined. CDR1 ENHRY and CDR2 SYGVKD come from the germline V gene. The CDR3 is 11 residues long. Between the trimmed V and J ends, which lost 11 bases and 6 bases, there was a span of 14 bases.

The V call is TRBV25-1, the J call TRBJ1-1; D is perhaps TRBD1 (6 bases). Germline lookup yields CDR1 MGHDK and CDR2 SYGVNS. The V end was cut by 6 bases, the J end by 2 bases, with 25 bases between. The CDR3 spans 18 residues. CDR3 sequence: CASSGKGLGGGLNTEAFF. The CDR3 nucleotides are TGTGCCAGCAGCGGTAAGGGGCTAGGAGGGGGTCTAAACACTGAAGCTTTCTTT.

This clone was detected a few times. CDR3 sequence reads: CASSKVAGDNEQFF. CDR3 coding DNA: TGCGCCAGCTCGAAGGTAGCGGGAGACAATGAGCAGTTCTTC. The chain links TRBV10-1 to TRBJ2-1; 9 bases are shared with TRBD2. The trim removed 8 bases at V and 5 bases at J, leaving 7 bases unmatched. The germline V gene has CDR1 WNHNN and CDR2 SYGVQD (reference sequence). This CDR3 has 14 residues.

This rearrangement joins TRBV19 to TRBJ1-5; D is ambiguous. V was pared by 7 bases and J by 4 bases, with 8 bases between. The germline V gene encodes CDR1 LNHDA and CDR2 SQIVND (reference sequence). CDR3 length: 12 residues. The CDR3 spells CASNKGNQPQHF. CDR3 DNA: TGTGCCAGTAATAAGGGTAATCAGCCCCAGCATTTT.

This clone showed up just a few times. This chain joins TRBV12-5 and TRBJ1-5; TRBD1 might be the D (5 bases). Between the trimmed V and J ends, which lost 6 bases and 1 base, there was a span of 13 bases. Germline CDR1 is LGHNT and CDR2 is FRNRAP. The CDR3 runs to 15 residues. The CDR3: CASGKGEPSNQPQHF. The CDR3 coding sequence is TGTGCTAGTGGCAAAGGGGAGCCAAGCAATCAGCCCCAGCATTTT.

V usage is TRBV28 and J usage is TRBJ2-7; a weak D match, TRBD1 (6 bases). Germline V gene sequence: CDR1 MDHEN, CDR2 SYDVKM. This CDR3 contains 13 residues. V was clipped by 8 bases and J by 2 bases, with 13 bases between them. The CDR3 region is CASGGGYTYEQYF. CDR3 nucleotide sequence: TGTGCCAGCGGGGGCGGGTATACCTACGAGCAGTACTTC.